This T cell receptor beta chain was identified during a study of immune characterization of retroperitoneal liposarcoma. There are a few counts of this clonotype. In TCRdb, the PCR reads were re-called with MiXCR into one record per CDR3 protein. Among some 9,100 distinct CDR3 sequences listed, 25% to 35% were seen once. Germline CDR1 reads MGHDK; CDR2 reads SYGVNS. This CDR3 region has 16 residues. V gave up 4 bases and J gave up 3 bases, with 18 bases separating them. The specimen was tumor tissue. The clonotype comes from a male donor with retroperitoneal liposarcoma. The chain couples TRBV25-1 to TRBJ1-1; D is possibly TRBD1 (6 bases). CDR3 sequence reads: CASSGPPTGLDTEAFF. DNA of the CDR3: TGTGCCAGCAGTGGACCACCGACAGGTTTGGACACTGAAGCTTTCTTT.